This TCR beta chain is drawn from a study of shared clonotypes between healthy human individuals. Study context: Three CD4 naive, three CD4 memory, two CD8 naive and one CD8 memory plate were used per donor.

Method: immunoSEQ multiplex PCR; TCRdb's copy keeps in-frame clones and lacks some. The table has under 2.5 million clones, 85% to 95% seen once; the top ten hold approximately 0.41%. The CDR3 has 15 amino acids. With 1 base clipped from V and 4 bases from J, the junction kept 6 bases outside the gene matches. Study-wide results and caveats: Enrolling few donors narrowed the genetic and exposure-history diversity that was represented. Approximately 5.3% was the fraction of naive CD4 clonotypes found shared across a handful of donors.

As to this clone: Its specificity is unknown.

V gene TRBV5-3 combines with J gene TRBJ2-3, with TRBD2 identical over 7 bases. TRBV5-3 is an ORF, and what it does is uncertain. Sequences were obtained from naive CD4+ T cells from PBMCs. Subset specified: CD45RA+ positively selected. The sequence derives from a man aged 18 to 29 in good health. Some clones in this sample may be carry-over from other donors' samples. CDR3: CARSLCGRGADTQYF. The CDR3 DNA is TGTGCCAGAAGCTTGTGCGGGAGAGGGGCAGATACGCAGTATTTT.